This paragraph reports one TCR beta chain. This specimen belongs to a study of blood T cell repertoires in COVID-19. About the study: Samples representing acute and convalescent COVID-19 were sourced from the United States, Italy and Spain. Sample material is recorded as cDNA or gDNA derived from T cells, B-cell-depleted T cells, or PBMCs.

CDR1 is SNHLY and CDR2 is FYNNEI in the germline V gene. V lost 8 bases and J lost 1; bases outside the gene matches: 5. The CDR3 covers 14 residues. Per the study methods: Estimation of nucleated cell counts relied on the amplification of reference gene primers. Some clones are missing from TCRdb's copy, which holds only in-frame ones; the method was immunoSEQ multiplex PCR. From that table come the V and J calls and clone size; the DNA was used to work out D and trimming. In the table there are 200,000 to 250,000 clones, almost 90% of which are singletons. The chain links TRBV2 to TRBJ2-1; TRBD1 matches at 7 bases. The specimen sequenced was peripheral blood. This clonotype was obtained from a woman in her sixties or seventies with acute or convalescent COVID-19. As DNA, the CDR3 is TGTGCCAGCCTTAGGGACAGTTCCTACAATGAGCAGTTCTTC. Residues: CASLRDSSYNEQFF.